These 29 T cell receptor beta chains came from one sample sequenced in a study of blood T cell repertoires in COVID-19. Here immunoSEQ multiplex PCR was the method, and the copy in TCRdb shows in-frame clones only, minus some. The data show 100,000 to 150,000 clones, around 87% seen once. Sequencing input: peripheral blood. The source is a woman aged 55 to 70 with acute or convalescent COVID-19.

The chain couples TRBV6-5 to TRBJ2-3; TRBD2 is a possible D gene (5 bases). Trimming stripped 6 bases from V and 4 bases from J, with 14 bases between. The CDR3 is 14 amino acids. The germline V gene has CDR1 MNHEY and CDR2 SVGAGI. The CDR3 coding sequence is TGTGCCAGCAGCCGAGGGCCAGCTTCAGATACGCAGTATTTT. Translating it yields CASSRGPASDTQYF.

This clone appeared a single time. The chain joins TRBV9 to TRBJ1-2, with 7 positions matching TRBD1. Trimming removed 0 bases from V and 6 bases from J; junction bases left unmatched: 8. Germline loops: CDR1 SGDLS, CDR2 YYNGEE. The length of the CDR3 is 15 residues. The CDR3 DNA follows: TGTGCCAGCAGCGTAGAGGCAGGGGGGTTGGATGGCTACACCTTC. This sequence encodes CASSVEAGGLDGYTF. Based on the CDR3 plus reference TRBV9 and TRBJ1-2, the full variable domain is DSGVTQTPKHLITATGQRVTLRCSPRSGDLSVYWYQQSLDQGLQFLIQYYNGEERAKGNILERFSAQQFPDLHSELNLSSLELGDSALYFCASSVEAGGLDGYTFGSGTRLTVV.

The V gene is TRBV28, the J gene TRBJ1-5, with D possibly TRBD1 on 5 matching bases. V was cut by 2 bases and J by 4 bases, with 9 bases left in between. The CDR3 loop spans 14 amino acids. The germline V gene has CDR1 MDHEN and CDR2 SYDVKM. In DNA, the CDR3 is TGTGCCAGCAGTTTACTATCAGGGAATCAGCCCCAGCATTTT. Its translation: CASSLLSGNQPQHF. The full variable domain, with the rest looked up from reference TRBV28 and TRBJ1-5, is DVKVTQSSRYLVKRTGEKVFLECVQDMDHENMFWYRQDPGLGLRLIYFSYDVKMKEKGDIPEGYSVSREKKERFSLILESASTNQTSMYLCASSLLSGNQPQHFGDGTRLSIL.

V and J are TRBV5-1 and TRBJ2-3; D is undetermined. Germline CDR1 SGHRS, CDR2 YFSETQ. The CDR3 is 14 amino acids. The V end was cut by 0 bases, the J end by 2 bases, with 7 bases between. The CDR3 DNA reads as TGCGCCAGCAGCTTGGGGGCTCCCACAGATACGCAGTATTTT. It is translated as CASSLGAPTDTQYF. Drawing the rest from reference TRBV5-1 and TRBJ2-3, the complete variable domain is KAGVTQTPRYLIKTRGQQVTLSCSPISGHRSVSWYQQTPGQGLQFLFEYFSETQRNKGNFPGRFSGRQFSNSRSEMNVSTLELGDSALYLCASSLGAPTDTQYFGPGTRLTVL.

The J gene is TRBJ2-1, the V gene TRBV11-2; TRBD1 agrees at 9 bases. The CDR3 has 16 amino acids. The V and J ends lost 5 bases and 5 bases, in that order; junction bases with no gene match: 10. Germline V gives CDR1 SGHAT, CDR2 FQNNGV. In DNA, the CDR3 is TGTGCCAGCAGCACTACCGGGACAGGGCCTCACAATGAGCAGTTCTTC. Translation: CASSTTGTGPHNEQFF.

This chain joins TRBV10-2 and TRBJ2-6, with a tentative D call TRBD1 (5 bases). Per the germline V gene, CDR1 is WSHSY and CDR2 is SAAADI. Trimming stripped 0 bases from V and 13 bases from J, with 19 bases between. The CDR3 loop spans 16 amino acids. The CDR3 loop is CASSESISPPGFVLTF. CDR3 nucleotides: TGCGCCAGCAGTGAGTCGATCTCCCCCCCAGGGTTTGTCCTGACTTTC.

V is TRBV5-6 and J is TRBJ1-1; D remains unclear. Trimming pared 0 bases from V and 8 bases from J, leaving 11 bases between. The V gene's germline CDR1 is SGHDT and CDR2 YYEEEE. The CDR3 is 13 amino acids. CDR3 nucleotide sequence: TGTGCCAGCAGCTTGGATTTGGCTTCAGAAGCTTTCTTT. This codes for CASSLDLASEAFF. The full variable domain, with the rest looked up from reference TRBV5-6 and TRBJ1-1, is DAGVTQSPTHLIKTRGQQVTLRCSPKSGHDTVSWYQQALGQGPQFIFQYYEEEERQRGNFPDRFSGHQFPNYSSELNVNALLLGDSALYLCASSLDLASEAFFGQGTRLTVV.

V is TRBV5-4 and J is TRBJ2-2; TRBD2 might be the D (6 bases). This CDR3 region has 15 residues. From germline, CDR1 is SGHNT and CDR2 YYREEE (reference sequence). The V end was cut by 4 bases, the J end by 5 bases, with 15 bases between. The CDR3 nucleotides read TGTGCCAGCAGCCCGCGGAGGGCCCGGACCGGGGAGCTGTTTTTT. Translating it yields CASSPRRARTGELFF.

J is TRBJ1-2 and V is TRBV6-5, with no clear D. This CDR3 has 14 amino acids. Germline-derived CDR1 and CDR2 are MNHEY and SVGAGI. V was cut by 4 bases and J by 2 bases, with 11 bases left in between. The CDR3: CASSSSGRNYGYTF. CDR3 nucleotides: TGTGCCAGCAGTTCCTCGGGCCGGAACTATGGCTACACCTTC.

The chain uses TRBV12-3 or TRBV12-4 and TRBJ1-1, with 7 positions matching TRBD1. Trimming at V came to 5 bases and at J to 1 base, leaving 1 base not matched to a gene. The CDR3 is 13 amino acids. The CDR3 nucleotides are TGTGCCAGCAGTCAGGGGGGGAACACTGAAGCTTTCTTT. Encoded protein: CASSQGGNTEAFF.

The chain joins TRBV28 to TRBJ2-3; D might be TRBD1 (6 bases). Germline V gives CDR1 MDHEN, CDR2 SYDVKM. Deletions cut 4 bases from V and 0 bases from J, with 14 bases between. CDR3 length: 16 residues. The CDR3 here is CASSSFDRISTDTQYF. The CDR3 nucleotides are TGTGCCAGCAGTTCCTTCGACAGGATTAGCACAGATACGCAGTATTTT.

The rearrangement links TRBV11-2 to TRBJ1-3; a possible D gene is TRBD1 (6 bases). Germline V lookup: CDR1 SGHAT, CDR2 FQNNGV. Trimming shortened V by 1 base and J by 0 bases, and 7 bases separated the two germline ends. The CDR3 contains 15 residues. The CDR3: CASSLAGDSGNTIYF. CDR3 coding DNA: TGTGCCAGCAGCTTAGCAGGGGACTCTGGAAACACCATATATTTT.

V gene TRBV28 combines with J gene TRBJ2-7, with a weak D call TRBD1 (5 bases). From germline, CDR1 is MDHEN and CDR2 SYDVKM. The CDR3 is 16 residues long. V shed 7 bases and J shed 6 bases, with 25 bases lying between them. The CDR3 region is CASTQSSGHSFGEQYV. The CDR3 DNA reads as TGTGCCAGCACACAATCCTCCGGACACTCATTCGGCGAGCAGTACGTC.

This chain links TRBV7-8 with TRBJ1-2; 7 bases are shared with TRBD1. This CDR3 spans 13 amino acids. CDR1 is SGHVS and CDR2 is FQNEAQ in the germline V gene. The V segment lost 4 bases and the J segment 5 bases; nucleotides outside the gene matches: 4. For the CDR3, the DNA is TGTGCCAGCAGCTCGGGACAGATGTATGGCTACACCTTC. Protein: CASSSGQMYGYTF.

This chain links TRBV9 with TRBJ2-7; 8 bases line up with TRBD2. The V and J ends lost 0 bases and 7 bases, in that order; junction bases with no gene match: 9. The CDR3 is made up of 15 amino acids. CDR1 is SGDLS, CDR2 YYNGEE, per germline. This CDR3 is CASSVDGRAMYEQYF. DNA of the CDR3: TGTGCCAGCAGCGTAGACGGGAGGGCCATGTATGAGCAGTACTTC.

The chain joins TRBV5-1 to TRBJ2-2; D is unresolved. Trimming took off 0 bases at V and 0 bases at J, with 6 bases between the two ends. The CDR3 runs 15 residues. Germline CDR1 SGHRS, CDR2 YFSETQ. The CDR3 bases are TGCGCCAGCAGCTTGGACAGTGCGAACACCGGGGAGCTGTTTTTT. This sequence encodes CASSLDSANTGELFF.

This clone was seen a single time. In DNA form, the CDR3 reads TGTGCCAGCAGCCCGACAGGGGCTACGCAGTATTTT. It codes for CASSPTGATQYF. V gene TRBV3-1 (or the pseudogene TRBV3-2) combines with J gene TRBJ2-3; TRBD1 matches 8 bases. The CDR3 has 12 residues. CDR1 LGHDT and CDR2 YNNKEL come from the germline V gene (reference sequence). The trim removed 4 bases at V and 8 bases at J, leaving 2 bases unmatched.

The V call is TRBV11-3, the J call TRBJ2-5; tentatively, D is TRBD2 (7 bases). Trimming shortened V by 5 bases and J by 5 bases, and 21 bases separated the two germline ends. The CDR3 is 16 amino acids. Germline CDR1 and CDR2: SGHNT and YENEEA. The DNA of the CDR3 is TGTGCCAGCAGCCATCTTAGGGGGGGCCAGGGCGAGACCCAGTACTTC. Residues: CASSHLRGGQGETQYF.

The chain combines TRBV7-9 with TRBJ2-1, with TRBD1 matching over 10 bases. The length of the CDR3 is 17 residues. Germline CDR1 reads SEHNR; CDR2 reads FQNEAQ (reference sequence). Trimming at V came to 4 bases and at J to 7 bases, leaving 13 bases not matched to a gene. In nucleotides, the CDR3 is TGTGCCAGCAGCTCTGTTCGAGGGACAGGGGAGAGGAATGAGCAGTTCTTC. Protein: CASSSVRGTGERNEQFF.

The chain has TRBV5-8 and TRBJ1-1, with TRBD1 matching over 10 bases. The trim removed 4 bases at V and 4 bases at J, leaving 4 bases unmatched. The germline gives CDR1 SGHTS, CDR2 YDEGEE. The CDR3 consists of 14 residues. The CDR3 spells CASSPGQGSTEAFF. In DNA, the CDR3 is TGTGCCAGCAGCCCGGGACAGGGGTCCACTGAAGCTTTCTTT.

The rearrangement uses TRBV2 and TRBJ2-7; 7 nucleotides agree with TRBD1. Trimming cost V 10 bases and J 4 bases; bases outside gene matches: 7. Germline CDR1 and CDR2: SNHLY and FYNNEI. This CDR3 region has 12 residues. The CDR3 is CAIRQGGYEQYF. In nucleotides, the CDR3 is TGTGCCATTAGACAGGGTGGGTACGAGCAGTACTTC.

The V call is TRBV11-3, the J call TRBJ2-1, with 9 bases fitting TRBD2. Per germline, CDR1 SGHNT and CDR2 YENEEA. V was pared by 5 bases and J by 5 bases, with 16 bases of the junction left unmatched. CDR3 length: 18 amino acids. CDR3 in DNA: TGTGCCAGCAGCCCCCGCCCCACCGGACTAGCGACCGACAATGAGCAGTTCTTC. The encoded protein is CASSPRPTGLATDNEQFF.

The genes are TRBV2 and TRBJ2-1; 14 positions agree with TRBD2. CDR1 is SNHLY, CDR2 FYNNEI, per germline. This CDR3 has 18 residues. V shed 8 bases and J 1 base; nucleotides not matched to a gene: 10. The CDR3 DNA reads as TGTGCCAGCCCGAAGGGGACTAGCGGGAGAGTTTCCTACAATGAGCAGTTCTTC. Amino acids: CASPKGTSGRVSYNEQFF.

The chain carries TRBV28 and TRBJ1-5; D gene unclear. The CDR3 loop spans 14 amino acids. Germline loops: CDR1 MDHEN, CDR2 SYDVKM. Trimming removed 2 bases from V and 3 bases from J, with 8 bases in between. The chain's CDR3 is CASSLAGYNQPQHF. CDR3 sequence (DNA): TGTGCCAGCAGTTTAGCGGGTTACAATCAGCCCCAGCATTTT.

The chain joins TRBV7-9 to TRBJ2-5; perhaps TRBD2 as D (5 bases). V was shortened by 1 base and J by 5 bases, with 11 bases between the two germline ends. Germline CDR1 and CDR2: SEHNR and FQNEAQ (reference sequence). CDR3 length: 14 residues. The CDR3 sequence is CASSLGVGGETQYF. In DNA, the CDR3 is TGTGCCAGCAGCTTAGGAGTTGGCGGGGAGACCCAGTACTTC. The whole variable domain, filled in from reference TRBV7-9 and TRBJ2-5, reads DTGVSQNPRHKITKRGQNVTFRCDPISEHNRLYWYRQTLGQGPEFLTYFQNEAQLEKSRLLSDRFSAERPKGSFSTLEIQRTEQGDSAMYLCASSLGVGGETQYFGPGTRLLVL.

This rearrangement joins TRBV5-1 to TRBJ1-1; 7 nucleotides agree with TRBD1. Germline CDR1 reads SGHRS; CDR2 reads YFSETQ. This CDR3 region has 16 residues. The V segment lost 4 bases and the J segment 0 bases; nucleotides outside the gene matches: 9. The CDR3 coding sequence is TGCGCCAGCAGCCTGGGACAGCCGAGTATGAACACTGAAGCTTTCTTT. The encoded protein is CASSLGQPSMNTEAFF.

This clone was seen a handful of times. The rearrangement links TRBV11-2 to TRBJ1-2, with TRBD1 identical over 10 bases. The CDR3 totals 15 residues. The germline V gene encodes CDR1 SGHAT and CDR2 FQNNGV. V was clipped by 1 base and J by 7 bases; unmatched bases: 6. The CDR3 loop reads CASSLAGQGVGGYTF. The CDR3 nucleotides are TGTGCCAGCAGCTTAGCTGGACAGGGGGTTGGTGGCTACACCTTC.

A word on this clone: A junction end diverges from the germline sequence, so it may reflect a read error. The chain recombines TRBV2 with TRBJ2-7; TRBD1 might be the D (5 bases). From germline, CDR1 is SNHLY and CDR2 FYNNEI. The CDR3 contains 14 residues. CDR3 sequence: CASGEGALTYEQYF. The CDR3 region has the DNA TGTGCCAGCGGTGAAGGGGCCCTAACCTACGAGCAGTACTTC.

The table lists this clone with a count of one. The rearrangement joins TRBV5-5 to TRBJ1-2; TRBD1 agrees at 7 bases. The CDR3 contains 13 residues. The V segment lost 4 bases and the J segment 6 bases; nucleotides outside the gene matches: 6. Per germline, CDR1 SGHKS and CDR2 YYEKEE (reference sequence). In DNA, the CDR3 is TGTGCCAGCAGCGCGGGACAGCGGAATGGCTACACCTTC. This translates into CASSAGQRNGYTF.